This T cell receptor beta chain was found in a study of T cell responses to AZD1222 COVID-19 vaccine. Study-wide points: Regions 160-218 and 743-854 held dominance among vaccine-associated CD4 TCRs, which spanned spike. Samples come after the peak T cell response, not at day 14.

This clone has just a few counts. Antigen specificity is unknown. Generated by immunoSEQ multiplex PCR, the TCRdb table keeps only in-frame clones and is missing some. Altogether 90,000 to 150,000 clones are present, approximately 90% being singletons, with the ten largest covering 3.5%. Sample: peripheral blood, taken 28 days after the second AZD1222 dose. The origin of this receptor is an adult who received the AZD1222 COVID-19 vaccine.

CDR3 coding DNA: TGTGCCAGCAGTTACTCTTCCGGACAACCCATAAGCACAGATACGCAGTATTTT. Its translation is CASSYSSGQPISTDTQYF. This sequence joins TRBV6-2 or TRBV6-3 and TRBJ2-3; D is perhaps TRBD1 (5 bases). CDR1 and CDR2 from the germline V gene are MNHEY and SVGEGT. The V and J ends lost 0 bases and 0 bases respectively, with 16 bases between them. The CDR3 has 18 amino acids.